These T cell receptor beta chains were read from a single sample in a study of graft-versus-host responses after intestinal transplantation. The repertoire was sequenced with immunoSEQ multiplex PCR; TCRdb's copy has only in-frame clones and lacks some. The sample has about 21,000 clones, approximately 40% seen once. The sequencing here drew on alloreactive CD8+ T cells from a mixed lymphocyte reaction culture, taken before intestinal transplant. The origin of the receptors is a human patient who received an intestinal transplant. Each CDR3 is given with its conserved first and last residue. D genes are given only for firm matches. Where a row states a size, it is once, few, many or the class of an expanded clone; other rows omit it.

J: TRBJ1-2
size: few
V: TRBV27
length: 15
D: NA
DNA: TGTGCCAGCAGCCCTGTACCTTACTGGGGTAATGGCTACACCTTC
CDR3: CASSPVPYWGNGYTF

J: TRBJ1-1
size: NA
V: TRBV7-9
length: 14
D: NA
DNA: TGTGCCAGCAGCGACAGCTTAATGAACACTGAAGCTTTCTTT
CDR3: CASSDSLMNTEAFF

J: TRBJ2-2
size: NA
V: TRBV5-1
length: 19
D: TRBD2
DNA: TGCGCCAGCAGCTTGGAAGCTAGCGGGTTAGGCCCGAACACCGGGGAGCTGTTTTTT
CDR3: CASSLEASGLGPNTGELFF

J: TRBJ2-5
size: once
V: TRBV25-1
length: 16
D: TRBD2
DNA: TGTGCCAGCAGTTCTTATGGGACTAGCGTTTCAGAGACCCAGTACTTC
CDR3: CASSSYGTSVSETQYF

J: TRBJ2-1
size: NA
V: TRBV18
length: 18
D: NA
DNA: TGTGCCAGCTCACTCTCGATCGGAGGTAGCGTCTCCTACAATGAGCAGTTCTTC
CDR3: CASSLSIGGSVSYNEQFF

J: TRBJ2-3
size: NA
V: TRBV7-6
length: 17
D: TRBD2
DNA: TGTGCCAGCAGCTTTCGGACTAGCGGGGGGGACACAGATACGCAGTATTTT
CDR3: CASSFRTSGGDTDTQYF

J: TRBJ2-7
size: few
V: TRBV6-5
length: 14
D: NA
DNA: TGTGCCAGCAGCCCCCAGGCTGGGGCTTACGAGCAGTACTTC
CDR3: CASSPQAGAYEQYF

J: TRBJ2-6
size: NA
V: TRBV10-3
length: 14
D: NA
DNA: TGTGCCATCAGTGATCCATCTGGGGCCAACGTCCTGACTTTC
CDR3: CAISDPSGANVLTF

J: TRBJ2-3
size: few
V: TRBV28
length: 14
D: NA
DNA: TGTGCCAGCAGTTTAGGCGGAGGCGGGGATACGCAGTATTTT
CDR3: CASSLGGGGDTQYF

J: TRBJ2-2
size: medium-sized
V: TRBV28
length: 12
D: NA
DNA: TGTGCCAGCAGCCTTTCGGTCGGGGAGCTGTTTTTT
CDR3: CASSLSVGELFF

J: TRBJ2-1
size: few
V: TRBV5-1
length: 16
D: TRBD2
DNA: TGCGCCAGCAGCTTAGCGGGACTAGGAGGTTCCAATGAGCAGTTCTTC
CDR3: CASSLAGLGGSNEQFF

J: TRBJ2-5
size: NA
V: TRBV5-1
length: 16
D: NA
DNA: TGCGCCAGCAGCTTGGCCGGAGGCGGACTTGTGGAGACCCAGTACTTC
CDR3: CASSLAGGGLVETQYF

J: TRBJ1-1
size: NA
V: TRBV6-5
length: 13
D: NA
DNA: TGTGCCAGCAGTTACTCCGGGCAGGGTGAAGCTTTCTTT
CDR3: CASSYSGQGEAFF

J: TRBJ1-5
size: NA
V: TRBV28
length: 15
D: NA
DNA: TGTGCCAGCAGCGACTGGGGGGGAAGCAATCAGCCCCAGCATTTT
CDR3: CASSDWGGSNQPQHF

J: TRBJ1-1
size: medium-sized
V: TRBV9
length: 13
D: NA
DNA: TGTGCCAGCAGCGTAGAAACAAGCACTGAAGCTTTCTTT
CDR3: CASSVETSTEAFF

J: TRBJ2-7
size: NA
V: TRBV4-1
length: 14
D: TRBD1
DNA: TGCGCCAGCAGCCCTACAACAGGGGCCTACGAGCAGTACTTC
CDR3: CASSPTTGAYEQYF

J: TRBJ2-7
size: few
V: TRBV5-1
length: 16
D: NA
DNA: TGCGCCAGCAGCTTCTTGGGAGTTTCTGTACTTCTCGAGCAGTACTTC
CDR3: CASSFLGVSVLLEQYF

J: TRBJ1-5
size: NA
V: TRBV18
length: 15
D: NA
DNA: TGTGCCAGCTCACCAGCGGGGATTAGCAATCAGCCCCAGCATTTT
CDR3: CASSPAGISNQPQHF

J: TRBJ2-3
size: few
V: TRBV11-2
length: 15
D: TRBD2
DNA: TGTGCCAGCAGCTTTAGCGGGAGACGGGCAGATACGCAGTATTTT
CDR3: CASSFSGRRADTQYF

J: TRBJ2-1
size: medium-sized
V: TRBV5-4
length: 11
D: NA
DNA: TGTGCCAGCACCCGGTACAATGAGCAGTTCTTC
CDR3: CASTRYNEQFF

J: TRBJ2-6
size: few
V: TRBV5-8
length: 16
D: NA
DNA: TGTGCCAGCAGCGGATCGTGGGGGACTGGGGCCAACGTCCTGACTTTC
CDR3: CASSGSWGTGANVLTF

J: TRBJ2-7
size: NA
V: TRBV4-1
length: 15
D: TRBD1
DNA: TGCGCCAGCAGCCAAGATAGCGAGGGGGCTTACGAGCAGTACTTC
CDR3: CASSQDSEGAYEQYF

J: TRBJ1-4
size: medium-sized
V: TRBV5-1
length: 12
D: NA
DNA: TGCGCCAGCTGGGAGGGGCAGGGACAACTGTTTTTT
CDR3: CASWEGQGQLFF

J: TRBJ2-1
size: NA
V: TRBV5-1
length: 15
D: NA
DNA: TGCGCCAGCAGCTTGCTAGCGACAGTCTACAATGAGCAGTTCTTC
CDR3: CASSLLATVYNEQFF

J: TRBJ1-1
size: NA
V: TRBV10-3
length: 16
D: NA
DNA: TGTGCCATCAGTGAGTCGAACAGGGTGAAGAACACTGAAGCTTTCTTT
CDR3: CAISESNRVKNTEAFF

J: TRBJ2-7
size: few
V: TRBV28
length: 15
D: NA
DNA: TGTGCCAGCCACATTTCGAGGGCGGGGCCCGGCGAGCAGTACTTC
CDR3: CASHISRAGPGEQYF

J: TRBJ2-3
size: few
V: TRBV7-9
length: 16
D: TRBD2
DNA: TGTGCCAGCAGTTCCCTGACTAGCGGGGGCACAGATACGCAGTATTTT
CDR3: CASSSLTSGGTDTQYF

J: TRBJ2-1
size: NA
V: TRBV5-1
length: 14
D: TRBD2
DNA: TGCGCCAGCAGCTCGGGACTAACCTACAATGAGCAGTTCTTC
CDR3: CASSSGLTYNEQFF

J: TRBJ2-1
size: NA
V: TRBV5-1
length: 15
D: TRBD2
DNA: TGCGCCAGCAGCTTACGGACTAGCGGGAACAATGAGCAGTTCTTC
CDR3: CASSLRTSGNNEQFF

J: TRBJ1-1
size: few
V: TRBV6-5
length: 12
D: TRBD1
DNA: TGTGCCAGCAGTCCGTCGACAGGGAAGGCTTTCTTT
CDR3: CASSPSTGKAFF

J: TRBJ2-7
size: NA
V: TRBV10-2
length: 14
D: NA
DNA: TGTGCCAGCAGTTACTCCACGGGATCCTACGAGCAGTACTTC
CDR3: CASSYSTGSYEQYF

J: TRBJ2-1
size: NA
V: TRBV7-6
length: 16
D: TRBD2
DNA: TGTGCCAGCAGCTTAGCGCTAGGCCTAGCGGTGGGTGAGCAGTTCTTC
CDR3: CASSLALGLAVGEQFF

J: TRBJ2-1
size: NA
V: TRBV5-1
length: 14
D: NA
DNA: TGCGCCAGCAGCTCCGGACTCCTGTCCAATGAGCAGTTCTTC
CDR3: CASSSGLLSNEQFF

J: TRBJ2-1
size: NA
V: TRBV19
length: 13
D: TRBD2
DNA: TGTGCCAGTAAGTTCCTAGCGGGAGATGAGCAGTTCTTC
CDR3: CASKFLAGDEQFF

J: TRBJ2-7
size: NA
V: TRBV5-1
length: 16
D: NA
DNA: TGCGCCAGCAGCTTGGATGCAGGGCCTCCCCTATGCGAGCAGTACTTC
CDR3: CASSLDAGPPLCEQYF

J: TRBJ2-5
size: few
V: TRBV5-1
length: 14
D: NA
DNA: TGCGCCAGCAGCTTGGTAGGATGGTCAGAGACCCAGTACTTC
CDR3: CASSLVGWSETQYF

J: TRBJ2-1
size: NA
V: TRBV5-1
length: 16
D: TRBD2
DNA: TGCGCCAGCAGCCGGGGACTAGCGGGAGGGCCCAATGAGCAGTTCTTC
CDR3: CASSRGLAGGPNEQFF

J: TRBJ1-2
size: few
V: TRBV6-5
length: 15
D: TRBD1
DNA: TGTGCCACCAGAGGACAGGGGGCGAGGAACTATGGCTACACCTTC
CDR3: CATRGQGARNYGYTF

J: TRBJ1-1
size: NA
V: TRBV5-1
length: 15
D: TRBD1
DNA: TGCGCCAGCAGCTCTGGGACAGGGGAGGACACTGAAGCTTTCTTT
CDR3: CASSSGTGEDTEAFF

J: TRBJ1-2
size: medium-sized
V: TRBV28
length: 14
D: TRBD1
DNA: TGTGCCAGCAGTTCGGGACAGGAGCCCTATGGCTACACCTTC
CDR3: CASSSGQEPYGYTF

J: TRBJ1-1
size: medium-sized
V: TRBV6-6
length: 14
D: NA
DNA: TGTGCCAGCAGTTTCAAACAGGGAACCACTGAAGCTTTCTTT
CDR3: CASSFKQGTTEAFF

J: TRBJ2-4
size: few
V: TRBV9
length: 13
D: NA
DNA: TGTGCCAGCAGCCCAGCCCTCACGGACATTCAGTACTTC
CDR3: CASSPALTDIQYF

J: TRBJ2-7
size: few
V: TRBV10-3
length: 13
D: NA
DNA: TGTGCCATCAGTGAGTCTGGCGTCTACGAGCAGTACTTC
CDR3: CAISESGVYEQYF

J: TRBJ2-4
size: NA
V: TRBV29-1
length: 15
D: TRBD2
DNA: TGCAGCGTGGGCGGGACTAGCGGGAGTAGGGACATTCAGTACTTC
CDR3: CSVGGTSGSRDIQYF

J: TRBJ2-2
size: NA
V: TRBV5-4
length: 15
D: NA
DNA: TGTGCCAGCAAAGTAGGGGGGAGTTACGTCGGGGAGCTGTTTTTT
CDR3: CASKVGGSYVGELFF

J: TRBJ2-5
size: NA
V: TRBV6-5
length: 11
D: NA
DNA: TGTGCCAGCAGTGAATGGAAGACCCAGTACTTC
CDR3: CASSEWKTQYF

J: TRBJ2-7
size: medium-sized
V: TRBV5-4
length: 12
D: NA
DNA: TGTGCCAGCAGCCGGGACTCCTACGAGCAGTACTTC
CDR3: CASSRDSYEQYF

J: TRBJ2-7
size: few
V: TRBV5-1
length: 13
D: NA
DNA: TGCGCCAGCAGCTTGTACAACAACTACGAGCAGTACTTC
CDR3: CASSLYNNYEQYF

J: TRBJ1-1
size: NA
V: TRBV6-1
length: 11
D: NA
DNA: TGTGCCAGCAGCCGGTCTGAGAAAGCTTTCTTT
CDR3: CASSRSEKAFF

J: TRBJ2-6
size: NA
V: TRBV18
length: 16
D: NA
DNA: TGTGCCAGCTCACCACCCAAGGACTCTGGGGCCAACGTCCTGACTTTC
CDR3: CASSPPKDSGANVLTF